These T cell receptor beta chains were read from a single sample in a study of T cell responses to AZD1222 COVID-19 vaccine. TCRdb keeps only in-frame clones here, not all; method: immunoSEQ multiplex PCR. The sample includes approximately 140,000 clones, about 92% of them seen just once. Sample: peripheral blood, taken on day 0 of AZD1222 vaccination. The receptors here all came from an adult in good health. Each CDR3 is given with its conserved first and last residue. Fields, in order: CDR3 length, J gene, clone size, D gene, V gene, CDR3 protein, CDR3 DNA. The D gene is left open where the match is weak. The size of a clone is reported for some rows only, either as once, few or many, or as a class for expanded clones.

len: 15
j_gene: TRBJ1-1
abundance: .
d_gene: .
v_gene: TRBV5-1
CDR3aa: CASSLVGGMNTEAFF
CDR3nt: TGCGCCAGCAGCTTGGTGGGCGGGATGAACACTGAAGCTTTCTTT

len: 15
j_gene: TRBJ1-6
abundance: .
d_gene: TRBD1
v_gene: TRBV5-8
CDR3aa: CASSLTGAYNSPLHF
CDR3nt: TGTGCCAGCAGCCTCACAGGGGCCTATAATTCACCCCTCCACTTT

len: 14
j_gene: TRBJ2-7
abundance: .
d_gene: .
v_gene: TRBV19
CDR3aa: CASSVGGSSYEQYF
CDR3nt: TGTGCCAGTAGCGTGGGCGGCAGCTCCTACGAGCAGTACTTC

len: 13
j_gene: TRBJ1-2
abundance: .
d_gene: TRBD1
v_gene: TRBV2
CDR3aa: CASATGEGYGYTF
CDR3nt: TGTGCCAGCGCCACAGGGGAGGGCTATGGCTACACCTTC

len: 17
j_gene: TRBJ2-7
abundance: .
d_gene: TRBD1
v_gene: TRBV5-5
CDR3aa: CASSARSSPGQGSEQYF
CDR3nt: TGTGCCAGCAGCGCACGAAGCTCCCCGGGACAGGGGTCCGAGCAGTACTTC

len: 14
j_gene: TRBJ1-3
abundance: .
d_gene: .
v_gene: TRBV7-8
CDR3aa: CASSLEISGNTIYF
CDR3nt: TGTGCCAGCAGCTTAGAGATCTCTGGAAACACCATATATTTT

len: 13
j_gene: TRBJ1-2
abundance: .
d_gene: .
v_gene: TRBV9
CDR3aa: CASSGGTNYGYTF
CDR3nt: TGTGCCAGCAGCGGAGGAACTAACTATGGCTACACCTTC

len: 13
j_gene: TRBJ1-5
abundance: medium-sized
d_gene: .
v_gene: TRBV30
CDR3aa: CAWNGDSNQPQHF
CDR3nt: TGTGCCTGGAATGGGGACAGCAATCAGCCCCAGCATTTT

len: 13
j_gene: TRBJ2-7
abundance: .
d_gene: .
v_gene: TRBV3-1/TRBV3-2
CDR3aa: CASTDMSGDEQYF
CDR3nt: TGTGCCAGCACCGACATGTCCGGGGACGAGCAGTACTTC

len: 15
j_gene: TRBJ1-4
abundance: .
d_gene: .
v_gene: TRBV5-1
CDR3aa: CASSTTPQGGEKLFF
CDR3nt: TGCGCCAGCAGCACCACTCCGCAGGGTGGCGAAAAACTGTTTTTT

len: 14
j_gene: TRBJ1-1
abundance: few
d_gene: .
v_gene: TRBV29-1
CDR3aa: CSVEGRGGNTEAFF
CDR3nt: TGCAGCGTTGAAGGTCGGGGAGGGAACACTGAAGCTTTCTTT

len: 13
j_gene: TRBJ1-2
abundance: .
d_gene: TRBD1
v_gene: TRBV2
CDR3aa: CASSGQGNYGYTF
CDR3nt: TGTGCCAGCAGTGGACAGGGGAACTATGGCTACACCTTC

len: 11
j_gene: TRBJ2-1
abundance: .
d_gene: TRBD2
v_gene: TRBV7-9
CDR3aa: CASSTSVEQFF
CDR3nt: TGTGCCAGCAGCACTAGCGTTGAGCAGTTCTTC

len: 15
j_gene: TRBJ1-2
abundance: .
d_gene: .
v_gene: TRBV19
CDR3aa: CASTPRPRVSYGYTF
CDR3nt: TGTGCCAGTACCCCTAGACCAAGGGTCTCTTATGGCTACACCTTC

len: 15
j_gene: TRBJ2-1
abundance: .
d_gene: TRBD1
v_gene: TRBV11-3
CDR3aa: CASSPRGQGYNEQFF
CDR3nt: TGTGCCAGCAGCCCTAGGGGACAGGGCTACAATGAGCAGTTCTTC

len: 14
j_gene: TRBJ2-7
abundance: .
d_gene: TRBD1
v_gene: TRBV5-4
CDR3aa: CASSQFTDRDEQYF
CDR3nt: TGTGCCAGCAGCCAATTTACGGACAGGGACGAGCAGTACTTC

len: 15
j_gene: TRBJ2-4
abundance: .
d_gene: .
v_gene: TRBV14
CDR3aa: CASSQGGAGKNIQYF
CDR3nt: TGTGCCAGCAGCCAAGGGGGGGCAGGGAAAAACATTCAGTACTTC

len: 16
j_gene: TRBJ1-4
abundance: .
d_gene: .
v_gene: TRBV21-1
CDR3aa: CASSCIPGGTNEKLFF
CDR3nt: TGTGCCAGCAGCTGTATACCAGGGGGCACTAATGAAAAACTGTTTTTT

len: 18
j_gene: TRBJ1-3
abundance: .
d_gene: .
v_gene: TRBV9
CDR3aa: CASLHREAWSPPGNTIYF
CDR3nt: TGTGCCAGCCTACACAGGGAAGCGTGGAGTCCGCCTGGAAACACCATATATTTT

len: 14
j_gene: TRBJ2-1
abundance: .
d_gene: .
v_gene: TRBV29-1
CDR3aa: CSVEPQGGGNEQFF
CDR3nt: TGCAGCGTTGAACCACAGGGAGGTGGGAATGAGCAGTTCTTC

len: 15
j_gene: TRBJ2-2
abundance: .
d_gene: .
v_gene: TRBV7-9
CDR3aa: CASSPPISVTGELFF
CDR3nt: TGTGCCAGCAGCCCCCCCATATCAGTAACCGGGGAGCTGTTTTTT

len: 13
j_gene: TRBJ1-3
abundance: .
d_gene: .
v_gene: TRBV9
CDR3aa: CASSARYGDTIYF
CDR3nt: TGTGCCAGCAGCGCCCGGTATGGAGACACCATATATTTT

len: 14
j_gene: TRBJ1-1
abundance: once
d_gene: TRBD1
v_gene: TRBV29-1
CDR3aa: CSVDKRGQGKKAFF
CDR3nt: TGCAGCGTTGATAAACGGGGACAGGGCAAGAAAGCTTTCTTT

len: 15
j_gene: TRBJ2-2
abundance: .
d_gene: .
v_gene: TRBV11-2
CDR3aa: CASTLPGRNTGELFF
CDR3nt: TGTGCCAGCACCCTGCCAGGGAGGAACACCGGGGAGCTGTTTTTT

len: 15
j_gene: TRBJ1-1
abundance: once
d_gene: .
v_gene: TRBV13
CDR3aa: CASSLEAGMNTEAFF
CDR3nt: TGTGCCAGCAGCTTAGAGGCAGGGATGAACACTGAAGCTTTCTTT

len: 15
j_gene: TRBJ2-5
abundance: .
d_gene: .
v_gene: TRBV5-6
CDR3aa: CASSLSPAKGETQYF
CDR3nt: TGTGCCAGCAGCTTGTCCCCAGCCAAAGGGGAGACCCAGTACTTC

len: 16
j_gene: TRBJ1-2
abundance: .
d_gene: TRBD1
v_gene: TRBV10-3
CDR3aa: CAISESPGQGTYGYTF
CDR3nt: TGTGCCATCAGTGAGTCCCCGGGACAGGGAACCTATGGCTACACCTTC

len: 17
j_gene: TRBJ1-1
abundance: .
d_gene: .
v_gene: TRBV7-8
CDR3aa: CASSPTPSTRPNTEAFF
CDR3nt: TGTGCCAGCAGCCCAACCCCTTCGACAAGACCAAACACTGAAGCTTTCTTT

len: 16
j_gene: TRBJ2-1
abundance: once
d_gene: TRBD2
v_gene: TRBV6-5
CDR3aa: CASSYSIASGVNEQFF
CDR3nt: TGTGCCAGCAGTTACTCGATCGCTAGCGGAGTCAATGAGCAGTTCTTC